This T cell receptor beta chain was captured in a study of T cell repertoires in cytomegalovirus infection. Trimming took 6 bases from V and 4 from J, leaving 16 bases between them. CDR1 and CDR2 (germline): DFQATT, SNEGSKA (reference sequence). The length of the CDR3 is 13 residues. TCRdb re-analysed the reads in MiXCR, keeping a single row per CDR3 protein. The repertoire consists of approximately 600,000 distinct CDR3 sequences, with about 39% occurring once and the leading ten covering 48%. Turning to this clonotype: Its target is not known.

This receptor was taken from a human donor in good health (CMV status not recorded). Some clones in this sample may be carry-over from other donors' samples. The V gene is TRBV20-1, the J gene TRBJ2-7; D is ambiguous. The material sequenced was cultured PBMCs, taken from culture after CMV antigen stimulation. The CDR3 spells CSAHRHVEYEQYF. CDR3 nucleotide sequence: TGCAGTGCCCATAGGCATGTGGAATACGAGCAGTACTTC.